These T cell receptor beta chains were read from a single sample in a study of blood T cells in healthy people across ages. MiXCR, run by TCRdb on the 5' RACE reads, gives a single entry per CDR3 protein. The sample holds some 1,000,000 distinct CDR3 sequences; 20% to 25% are singletons and the top ten take around 0.75%. Another study also made use of these data, one on T cells of mothers and their children.

What was sequenced was blood. These receptors were collected from a girl aged 2 to 9 in good health. CDR3s include the opening cysteine and the closing phenylalanine or tryptophan. D genes are given only for firm matches. Clone size is given for some rows only: seen once, a few or many times, or a class if the clone is expanded.

v_call: TRBV28; j_call: TRBJ1-4; d_call: .; cdr3_length: 12; clone_size: .; cdr3_aa: CASRRAGEKLFF; cdr3_nt: TGTGCCAGCAGACGGGCCGGAGAAAAACTGTTTTTT
v_call: TRBV4-2; j_call: TRBJ2-1; d_call: TRBD2; cdr3_length: 17; clone_size: few; cdr3_aa: CASSQRHSGGARNEQFF; cdr3_nt: TGTGCCAGCAGCCAGAGGCATAGCGGGGGGGCAAGAAATGAGCAGTTCTTC
v_call: TRBV6-5; j_call: TRBJ2-7; d_call: .; cdr3_length: 14; clone_size: .; cdr3_aa: CASRTTGTLYEQYF; cdr3_nt: TGTGCCAGCAGGACAACCGGGACCCTTTACGAGCAGTACTTC
v_call: TRBV5-1; j_call: TRBJ2-5; d_call: TRBD2; cdr3_length: 14; clone_size: once; cdr3_aa: CASKVSGDQETQYF; cdr3_nt: TGCGCCAGCAAGGTTAGCGGGGACCAAGAGACCCAGTACTTC
v_call: TRBV7-2; j_call: TRBJ1-5; d_call: TRBD1; cdr3_length: 14; clone_size: few; cdr3_aa: CASSFGTVDQPQHF; cdr3_nt: TGTGCCAGCAGCTTCGGGACAGTAGATCAGCCCCAGCATTTT
v_call: TRBV2; j_call: TRBJ1-2; d_call: TRBD1; cdr3_length: 15; clone_size: few; cdr3_aa: CASSEAGTGGYGYTF; cdr3_nt: TGTGCCAGCAGTGAAGCAGGGACAGGGGGCTATGGCTACACCTTC
v_call: TRBV27; j_call: TRBJ2-3; d_call: TRBD2; cdr3_length: 17; clone_size: .; cdr3_aa: CASSVLHSGISTDTQYF; cdr3_nt: TGTGCCAGCAGCGTCCTACACAGCGGGATCTCCACAGATACGCAGTATTTT
v_call: TRBV9; j_call: TRBJ2-5; d_call: TRBD2; cdr3_length: 15; clone_size: .; cdr3_aa: CARSVASGGAETQYF; cdr3_nt: TGTGCCCGCAGCGTAGCAAGCGGGGGAGCAGAGACCCAGTACTTC
v_call: TRBV3-1; j_call: TRBJ1-3; d_call: TRBD1; cdr3_length: 16; clone_size: .; cdr3_aa: CASSPRQGTVGNTIYF; cdr3_nt: TGTGCCAGCAGCCCCCGACAGGGTACGGTGGGAAACACCATATATTTT
v_call: TRBV29-1; j_call: TRBJ2-7; d_call: TRBD1; cdr3_length: 13; clone_size: .; cdr3_aa: CSVLTGAAGEQYF; cdr3_nt: TGCAGCGTCCTGACAGGGGCAGCGGGCGAGCAGTACTTC
v_call: TRBV4-1; j_call: TRBJ2-7; d_call: TRBD2; cdr3_length: 15; clone_size: few; cdr3_aa: CASSQSLAGEREQYF; cdr3_nt: TGCGCCAGCAGCCAAAGCCTAGCGGGAGAGCGAGAGCAGTACTTC
v_call: TRBV7-2; j_call: TRBJ2-6; d_call: .; cdr3_length: 18; clone_size: .; cdr3_aa: CASSLDWGRSSGANVLTF; cdr3_nt: TGTGCCAGCAGCTTAGACTGGGGACGGAGCTCTGGGGCCAACGTCCTGACTTTC
v_call: TRBV12-5; j_call: TRBJ2-1; d_call: TRBD2; cdr3_length: 18; clone_size: .; cdr3_aa: CASGSASKAGGIPDEQFF; cdr3_nt: TGTGCTAGTGGCTCCGCCTCGAAAGCGGGAGGAATTCCGGATGAGCAGTTCTTC
v_call: TRBV5-1; j_call: TRBJ2-7; d_call: .; cdr3_length: 15; clone_size: .; cdr3_aa: CASSLSWTEYYEQYF; cdr3_nt: TGCGCCAGCAGCCTAAGTTGGACAGAATACTACGAGCAGTACTTC
v_call: TRBV7-2; j_call: TRBJ2-1; d_call: TRBD1; cdr3_length: 18; clone_size: .; cdr3_aa: CASSPYSRSGQPYNEQFF; cdr3_nt: TGTGCCAGCAGCCCATACTCCCGATCGGGACAGCCCTACAATGAGCAGTTCTTC
v_call: TRBV12-3/TRBV12-4; j_call: TRBJ2-7; d_call: .; cdr3_length: 13; clone_size: .; cdr3_aa: CASSSPTDYEQYF; cdr3_nt: TGTGCCAGCAGTTCTCCGACTGATTACGAGCAGTACTTC
v_call: TRBV5-1; j_call: TRBJ1-1; d_call: .; cdr3_length: 14; clone_size: .; cdr3_aa: CASSPPNRQFEAFF; cdr3_nt: TGCGCCAGCAGCCCACCGAACCGACAGTTCGAAGCTTTCTTT
v_call: TRBV5-4; j_call: TRBJ2-5; d_call: TRBD2; cdr3_length: 13; clone_size: few; cdr3_aa: CASSSLAMETQYF; cdr3_nt: TGTGCCAGCAGCTCACTAGCGATGGAGACCCAGTACTTC
v_call: TRBV7-9; j_call: TRBJ1-3; d_call: .; cdr3_length: 14; clone_size: few; cdr3_aa: CASSFSTAGNTIYF; cdr3_nt: TGTGCCAGCAGCTTTTCCACAGCTGGAAACACCATATATTTT
v_call: TRBV2; j_call: TRBJ2-1; d_call: .; cdr3_length: 11; clone_size: .; cdr3_aa: CASRVTIGQFF; cdr3_nt: TGTGCCAGCAGGGTTACAATCGGGCAGTTCTTC
v_call: TRBV4-3; j_call: TRBJ2-5; d_call: .; cdr3_length: 14; clone_size: .; cdr3_aa: CASSQSGGAGTQYF; cdr3_nt: TGCGCCAGCAGCCAATCCGGGGGCGCGGGGACCCAGTACTTC
v_call: TRBV6-6; j_call: TRBJ1-4; d_call: .; cdr3_length: 15; clone_size: once; cdr3_aa: CASSYTGLTNEKLFF; cdr3_nt: TGTGCCAGCAGTTATACAGGGTTGACTAATGAAAAACTGTTTTTT
v_call: TRBV5-1; j_call: TRBJ1-4; d_call: .; cdr3_length: 14; clone_size: .; cdr3_aa: CASSPTGIKEKLFF; cdr3_nt: TGCGCCAGCAGCCCGACAGGAATTAAGGAAAAACTGTTTTTT
v_call: TRBV7-9; j_call: TRBJ1-2; d_call: .; cdr3_length: 12; clone_size: few; cdr3_aa: CASSLGERGYTF; cdr3_nt: TGTGCCAGCAGCTTAGGGGAGAGGGGCTACACCTTC
v_call: TRBV24-1; j_call: TRBJ2-7; d_call: .; cdr3_length: 12; clone_size: .; cdr3_aa: CATSEESGGQYF; cdr3_nt: TGTGCCACCAGTGAAGAGTCCGGGGGACAGTACTTC
v_call: TRBV9; j_call: TRBJ2-1; d_call: .; cdr3_length: 15; clone_size: few; cdr3_aa: CASSPQLASFNEQFF; cdr3_nt: TGTGCCAGCAGCCCCCAGCTAGCGAGTTTCAATGAGCAGTTCTTC
v_call: TRBV7-3; j_call: TRBJ2-1; d_call: TRBD2; cdr3_length: 15; clone_size: few; cdr3_aa: CASSLPSGRFDEQFF; cdr3_nt: TGTGCCAGCAGCTTACCTAGCGGGAGGTTTGATGAGCAGTTCTTC
v_call: TRBV6-5; j_call: TRBJ2-7; d_call: .; cdr3_length: 13; clone_size: .; cdr3_aa: CASAGTDTYEQYF; cdr3_nt: TGTGCCAGCGCAGGCACTGACACCTACGAGCAGTACTTC
v_call: TRBV28; j_call: TRBJ1-3; d_call: .; cdr3_length: 16; clone_size: few; cdr3_aa: CASSFPGLGSGNTIYF; cdr3_nt: TGTGCCAGCAGTTTCCCAGGGTTGGGCTCTGGAAACACCATATATTTT
v_call: TRBV6-2/TRBV6-3; j_call: TRBJ1-1; d_call: .; cdr3_length: 16; clone_size: .; cdr3_aa: CASSVGTGDMNTEAFF; cdr3_nt: TGTGCCAGCAGCGTCGGGACGGGAGACATGAACACTGAAGCTTTCTTT
v_call: TRBV7-3; j_call: TRBJ2-1; d_call: .; cdr3_length: 15; clone_size: .; cdr3_aa: CASSSELMPYNEQFF; cdr3_nt: TGTGCCAGCAGCTCAGAACTAATGCCATACAATGAGCAGTTCTTC
v_call: TRBV20-1; j_call: TRBJ2-1; d_call: TRBD2; cdr3_length: 14; clone_size: .; cdr3_aa: CSASGGVNYNEQFF; cdr3_nt: TGCAGTGCTAGCGGGGGGGTGAACTACAATGAGCAGTTCTTC
v_call: TRBV29-1; j_call: TRBJ2-1; d_call: TRBD1; cdr3_length: 14; clone_size: few; cdr3_aa: CSVPPGTANNEQFF; cdr3_nt: TGCAGCGTTCCTCCCGGGACAGCGAACAATGAGCAGTTCTTC
v_call: TRBV4-3; j_call: TRBJ1-5; d_call: TRBD1; cdr3_length: 17; clone_size: few; cdr3_aa: CASSQDYEGQGYQPQHF; cdr3_nt: TGCGCCAGCAGCCAAGACTATGAGGGACAGGGTTATCAGCCCCAGCATTTT
v_call: TRBV6-1; j_call: TRBJ1-1; d_call: .; cdr3_length: 14; clone_size: .; cdr3_aa: CASSEGGRDTEAFF; cdr3_nt: TGTGCCAGCAGTGAAGGGGGAAGAGACACTGAAGCTTTCTTT
v_call: TRBV4-3; j_call: TRBJ2-7; d_call: TRBD2; cdr3_length: 14; clone_size: few; cdr3_aa: CASSHGLAGHEQYF; cdr3_nt: TGCGCCAGCAGCCATGGGCTAGCGGGGCACGAGCAGTACTTC
v_call: TRBV27; j_call: TRBJ2-3; d_call: .; cdr3_length: 15; clone_size: .; cdr3_aa: CASRVVGERTDTQYF; cdr3_nt: TGCGCCAGCAGAGTCGTGGGAGAAAGGACAGATACGCAGTATTTT
v_call: TRBV19; j_call: TRBJ2-1; d_call: .; cdr3_length: 12; clone_size: .; cdr3_aa: CASSKKDNEQFF; cdr3_nt: TGTGCCAGTAGTAAGAAAGACAATGAGCAGTTCTTC
v_call: TRBV20-1; j_call: TRBJ2-3; d_call: .; cdr3_length: 14; clone_size: .; cdr3_aa: CSALARDSTDTQYF; cdr3_nt: TGCAGTGCCCTAGCCAGGGACTCAACAGATACGCAGTATTTT
v_call: TRBV5-1; j_call: TRBJ2-3; d_call: .; cdr3_length: 17; clone_size: once; cdr3_aa: CASTLWGGTRITDTQYF; cdr3_nt: TGCGCCAGCACGCTTTGGGGTGGGACCCGCATTACAGATACGCAGTATTTT
v_call: TRBV7-2; j_call: TRBJ2-1; d_call: .; cdr3_length: 13; clone_size: .; cdr3_aa: CASNLSGDNEQFF; cdr3_nt: TGTGCCAGCAACTTATCGGGGGATAATGAGCAGTTCTTC
v_call: TRBV19; j_call: TRBJ1-1; d_call: TRBD1; cdr3_length: 14; clone_size: .; cdr3_aa: CASSLPGQGPQAFF; cdr3_nt: TGTGCCAGTAGTCTTCCGGGACAGGGACCCCAAGCTTTCTTT
v_call: TRBV7-9; j_call: TRBJ2-5; d_call: .; cdr3_length: 13; clone_size: .; cdr3_aa: CASSSGASETQYF; cdr3_nt: TGTGCCAGCAGTTCCGGGGCTTCCGAGACCCAGTACTTC
v_call: TRBV3-1; j_call: TRBJ2-1; d_call: TRBD2; cdr3_length: 21; clone_size: .; cdr3_aa: CASSQTWTSGSWDSSCNEQFF; cdr3_nt: TGTGCCAGCAGCCAAACCTGGACTAGCGGGAGCTGGGATAGCTCCTGCAATGAGCAGTTCTTC
v_call: TRBV6-5; j_call: TRBJ1-1; d_call: .; cdr3_length: 13; clone_size: few; cdr3_aa: CASRNGGNTEAFF; cdr3_nt: TGTGCCAGCAGAAACGGGGGGAACACTGAAGCTTTCTTT
v_call: TRBV4-1; j_call: TRBJ2-3; d_call: TRBD2; cdr3_length: 17; clone_size: .; cdr3_aa: CASSLSTSVRGADTQYF; cdr3_nt: TGCGCCAGCAGCCTATCTACTAGCGTTCGGGGTGCAGATACGCAGTATTTT
v_call: TRBV4-1; j_call: TRBJ1-2; d_call: .; cdr3_length: 17; clone_size: .; cdr3_aa: CASSPHLSQGPKDGYTF; cdr3_nt: TGCGCCAGCAGCCCTCACTTAAGTCAGGGGCCCAAAGATGGCTACACCTTC
v_call: TRBV6-1; j_call: TRBJ1-3; d_call: TRBD1; cdr3_length: 15; clone_size: .; cdr3_aa: CASSVTQGTGNTIYF; cdr3_nt: TGTGCCAGCAGTGTAACACAGGGGACTGGAAACACCATATATTTT
v_call: TRBV20-1; j_call: TRBJ2-7; d_call: .; cdr3_length: 14; clone_size: .; cdr3_aa: CSATRTTGGYEQYF; cdr3_nt: TGCAGTGCTACCCGAACTACCGGGGGCTACGAGCAGTACTTC
v_call: TRBV20-1; j_call: TRBJ2-7; d_call: .; cdr3_length: 14; clone_size: few; cdr3_aa: CSAGEGGLSYEQYF; cdr3_nt: TGCAGTGCGGGGGAGGGGGGCCTCTCCTACGAGCAGTACTTC